Presented here are 15 T cell receptor beta chains from one specimen sequenced in a study of T-cell reconstitution after alpha-beta-depleted transplantation in children. Unique molecular identifiers featured in how the TCRbeta library was prepared. MiXCR, run by TCRdb on the PCR reads, gives a single entry per CDR3 protein. There are roughly 490,000 distinct CDR3 sequences in the sample; 10% to 12% occur only once, and roughly 15% lies in the top ten. The specimen was PBMCs, mostly from graft donor cells, collected 180 days after TCRalphabeta/CD19-depleted stem cell transplant. Receptors were obtained from a female patient aged 2 to 10 who had a stem cell transplant for aplastic anemia, so the T cells may come from the graft donor.

This clonotype has more than one count but fewer than ten. The rearrangement joins TRBV28 to TRBJ2-2; the match to TRBD2 covers 8 bases. The CDR3 runs 17 residues. V lost 5 bases and J lost 2; bases outside the gene matches: 10. CDR1 and CDR2 (germline): MDHEN, SYDVKM. CDR3 in amino acids: CASSETRTSPNTGELFF. In DNA, the CDR3 is TGTGCCAGCAGTGAAACCCGGACTAGCCCCAACACCGGGGAGCTGTTTTTT. Full variable domain (rest looked up from reference TRBV28 and TRBJ2-2): DVKVTQSSRYLVKRTGEKVFLECVQDMDHENMFWYRQDPGLGLRLIYFSYDVKMKEKGDIPEGYSVSREKKERFSLILESASTNQTSMYLCASSETRTSPNTGELFFGEGSRLTVL.

The chain carries TRBV5-1 and TRBJ1-1; TRBD1 might be the D (5 bases). Germline values: CDR1 SGHRS, CDR2 YFSETQ. Deletions cut 0 bases from V and 0 bases from J, with 12 bases between. The CDR3 is 16 residues long. For the CDR3, the DNA is TGCGCCAGCAGCTTGGGGGGGGTCGGTTTGAACACTGAAGCTTTCTTT. Amino acids: CASSLGGVGLNTEAFF. The entire variable domain, with the rest obtained from reference TRBV5-1 and TRBJ1-1, is as follows: KAGVTQTPRYLIKTRGQQVTLSCSPISGHRSVSWYQQTPGQGLQFLFEYFSETQRNKGNFPGRFSGRQFSNSRSEMNVSTLELGDSALYLCASSLGGVGLNTEAFFGQGTRLTVV.

This clonotype has more than one count but fewer than ten. The genes are TRBV18 and TRBJ2-1; 9 bases map to TRBD2. This CDR3 spans 14 amino acids. Germline-derived CDR1 and CDR2 are KGHSH and LQKENI. Trimming at V came to 2 bases and at J to 7 bases, leaving 3 bases not matched to a gene. CDR3 protein: CASSPTLAGNEQFF. CDR3 in DNA: TGTGCCAGCTCACCAACCCTAGCGGGGAATGAGCAGTTCTTC.

Only a few counts were recorded for this clonotype. The chain carries TRBV9 and TRBJ2-5, with 9 nucleotides matching TRBD2. The germline gives CDR1 SGDLS, CDR2 YYNGEE. The CDR3 loop spans 18 amino acids. After removal of 4 bases from V and 2 bases from J, the junction contained 15 bases not matched to a gene. The CDR3 loop reads CASSFSSGSGRTQETQYF. The CDR3, as DNA: TGTGCCAGCAGCTTTAGTAGCGGGAGCGGGCGCACTCAAGAGACCCAGTACTTC.

This rearrangement joins TRBV10-3 to TRBJ2-7; possibly TRBD1 or TRBD2 for D (6 bases each). This CDR3 comprises 14 residues. V was trimmed by 1 base and J by 3 bases, leaving 10 bases between them. Looked up from germline, CDR1 is ENHRY and CDR2 is SYGVKD. This chain's CDR3 is CAISELQGGYEQYF. The CDR3 bases are TGTGCCATCAGTGAGTTACAGGGAGGCTACGAGCAGTACTTC.

Many counts were recorded for this clonotype. J is TRBJ2-7 and V is TRBV7-2, with 15 bases identical to TRBD2. Germline loops: CDR1 SGHTA, CDR2 FQGNSA. With V trimmed by 5 bases and J by 0 bases, 2 bases remained unmatched. The CDR3 contains 16 residues. The CDR3 DNA sequence: TGTGCCAGCAGCCGGACTAGCGGGGGGGTCTCCTACGAGCAGTACTTC. Protein: CASSRTSGGVSYEQYF.

The J gene is TRBJ1-3, the V gene TRBV12-3 or TRBV12-4, with 8 bases identical to TRBD1. The CDR3 extends over 15 amino acids. Losses at the gene ends were 6 bases for V and 0 bases for J; bases not matched to a gene: 4. The CDR3 is CASRRQGFSGNTIYF. The CDR3, as DNA: TGTGCCAGCAGACGACAGGGGTTCTCTGGAAACACCATATATTTT.

The V gene is TRBV5-1, the J gene TRBJ2-1; 10 bases are shared with TRBD2. Trimming took 5 bases from V and 6 from J; bases not matched to a gene: 5. The CDR3 consists of 14 residues. CDR1 SGHRS and CDR2 YFSETQ come from the germline V gene. The CDR3 sequence: CASSISGRFNEQFF. The CDR3 nucleotides are TGCGCCAGCAGTATTAGCGGGAGGTTCAATGAGCAGTTCTTC.

This chain connects TRBV6-5 to TRBJ2-3; D uncertain. V was trimmed by 4 bases and J by 6 bases, leaving 17 bases between them. Germline CDR1 MNHEY, CDR2 SVGAGI. This CDR3 is 15 amino acids long. In nucleotides, the CDR3 is TGTGCCAGCAGTTCCCAGCGAGAGATATCGGATACGCAGTATTTT. It encodes CASSSQREISDTQYF.

This chain joins TRBV5-6 and TRBJ1-1; D is unresolved. Deletions cut 3 bases from V and 7 bases from J, with 13 bases between. This CDR3 has 13 amino acids. Looked up from germline, CDR1 is SGHDT and CDR2 is YYEEEE. DNA for the CDR3: TGTGCCAGCAGCTCCGTTATCGGCGTTGAAGCTTTCTTT. Its translation is CASSSVIGVEAFF.

The CDR3 coding sequence is TGTGCCACCAGCAGAGGCGGGGACGGATTTAATGAAAAACTGTTTTTT. This gives the protein CATSRGGDGFNEKLFF. J is TRBJ1-4 and V is TRBV15; TRBD1 is a possible D gene (5 bases). Trimming took off 1 base at V and 4 bases at J, with 13 bases between the two ends. The CDR3 loop spans 16 amino acids. Germline V gene data show CDR1 as LNHNV and CDR2 as YYDKDF (reference sequence).

The rearrangement joins TRBV14 to TRBJ2-7; 7 nucleotides match TRBD1. The CDR3 consists of 14 residues. Germline V lookup: CDR1 SGHDN, CDR2 FVKESK. V shed 4 bases, J shed 4 bases, and the junction held 7 bases outside the gene matches. The CDR3 loop is CASSRKGDSYEQYF. The CDR3 nucleotides read TGTGCCAGCAGCCGTAAAGGGGACAGTTACGAGCAGTACTTC.

This clonotype was counted ten times or more. This chain connects TRBV6-2 or TRBV6-3 to TRBJ2-1, with a weak D call TRBD2 (6 bases). V was clipped by 7 bases and J by 12 bases, with 19 bases between them. Germline CDR1 is MNHEY and CDR2 is SVGEGT. There are 13 residues in the CDR3. The CDR3 loop reads CASTPPNGRSQFF. CDR3 DNA: TGTGCCAGCACCCCACCCAACGGGAGATCGCAGTTCTTC.

This rearrangement joins TRBV21-1 to TRBJ2-4; the table's D call, TRBD2, has no DNA check behind it. TRBV21-1 is a pseudogene locus. This CDR3 spans 17 amino acids. The CDR3 DNA is TGTGCCAGCAGCCCCCCAGCGGAACTACTAGCCAAAAACATTCAGTACTTC. It is translated as CASSPPAELLAKNIQYF.

The V call is TRBV6-2 or TRBV6-3, the J call TRBJ2-7; D perhaps matches TRBD1 (6 bases). This CDR3 comprises 12 residues. The V end lost 10 bases, the J end lost 4 bases, and 14 bases lay between the germline ends. The germline CDR1 and CDR2 sequences are MNHEY and SVGEGT. CDR3 sequence (DNA): TGTGCCACCCGGGACACCTTTTACGAGCAGTACGTC. As protein: CATRDTFYEQYV.